These T cell receptor beta chains were read from a single sample in a study of T cells expressing NK-cell markers. TCRdb reprocessed the 5' RACE reads and keeps a single row for each CDR3 protein, giving no DNA. This repertoire comprises around 260,000 distinct CDR3 sequences; its ten largest clones make up roughly 4.2%. The sample comprised blood T cells: a sorted CD56 or NKG2C T cell subset, CD4+ or CD8+ T cells, or bulk PBMC T cells (not recorded which). The source of these receptors is a woman between 18 and 69 years old in good health. Each CDR3 is given with its conserved first and last residue.

v_gene	j_gene	CDR3aa
TRBV4-1	TRBJ1-1	CASSQGGGGTEAFF
TRBV7-3	TRBJ2-3	CASSLTWADTQYF
TRBV19	TRBJ1-5	CASSIPIGRGYSAQHF
TRBV9	TRBJ1-4	CASSDPREGEKLFF
TRBV18	TRBJ2-1	CASSADSYNEQFF
TRBV7-6	TRBJ1-3	CASSSRGGKGNTIYF
TRBV14	TRBJ2-2	CASSQAGTGALRAGDTGELFF
TRBV28	TRBJ1-6	CASRITGQYNSPLHF
TRBV14	TRBJ2-1	CASSLLAGVGEQFF
TRBV7-2	TRBJ1-6	CASSSEQGTNSPLHF
TRBV5-1	TRBJ1-6	CASGRDLGSPLHF
TRBV12-3/TRBV12-4	TRBJ1-6	CATKRDRINSPLHF
TRBV7-2	TRBJ2-5	CASSLRGRQETQYF
TRBV3-1	TRBJ1-2	CASSQDAFQGASGYTF
TRBV6-1	TRBJ2-2	CASSLPGTGGTGELFF